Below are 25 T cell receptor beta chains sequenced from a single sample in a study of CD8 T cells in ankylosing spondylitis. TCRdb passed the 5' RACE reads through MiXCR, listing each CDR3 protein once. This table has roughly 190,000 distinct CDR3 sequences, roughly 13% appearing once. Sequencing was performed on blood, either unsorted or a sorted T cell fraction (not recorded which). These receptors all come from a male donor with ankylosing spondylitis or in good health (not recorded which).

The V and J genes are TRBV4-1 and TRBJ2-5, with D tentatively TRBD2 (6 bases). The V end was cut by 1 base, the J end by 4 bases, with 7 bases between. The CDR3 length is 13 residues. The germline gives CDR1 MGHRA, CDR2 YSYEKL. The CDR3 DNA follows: TGCGCCAGCAGCCAAGTTAGCGGAGAGACCCAGTACTTC. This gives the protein CASSQVSGETQYF.

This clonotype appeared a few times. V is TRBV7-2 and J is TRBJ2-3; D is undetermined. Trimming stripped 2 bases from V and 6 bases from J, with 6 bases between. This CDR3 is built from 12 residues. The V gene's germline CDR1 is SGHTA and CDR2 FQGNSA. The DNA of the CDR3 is TGTGCCAGCAGCTTACTCTTGGATACGCAGTATTTT. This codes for CASSLLLDTQYF.

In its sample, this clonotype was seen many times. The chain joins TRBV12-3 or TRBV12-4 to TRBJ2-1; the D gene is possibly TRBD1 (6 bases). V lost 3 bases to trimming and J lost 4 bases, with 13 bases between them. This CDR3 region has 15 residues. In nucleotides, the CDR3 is TGTGCCAGCAGTTTGTCGGGACACCGTTACAATGAGCAGTTCTTC. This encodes CASSLSGHRYNEQFF.

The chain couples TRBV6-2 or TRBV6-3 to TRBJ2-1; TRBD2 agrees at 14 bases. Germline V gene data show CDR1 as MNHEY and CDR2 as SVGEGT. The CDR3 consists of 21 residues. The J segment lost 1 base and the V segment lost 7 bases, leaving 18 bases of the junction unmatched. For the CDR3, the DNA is TGTGCCAGCACCAATTCCTGGGGGGGACTAGCGGGAGAAACGTCCTACAATGAGCAGTTCTTC. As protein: CASTNSWGGLAGETSYNEQFF.

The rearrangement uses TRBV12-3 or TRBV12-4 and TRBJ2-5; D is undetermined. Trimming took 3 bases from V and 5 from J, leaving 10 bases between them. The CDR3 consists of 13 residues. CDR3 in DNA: TGTGCCAGCAGTTTCAGGTATCGGGAGACCCAGTACTTC. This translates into CASSFRYRETQYF.

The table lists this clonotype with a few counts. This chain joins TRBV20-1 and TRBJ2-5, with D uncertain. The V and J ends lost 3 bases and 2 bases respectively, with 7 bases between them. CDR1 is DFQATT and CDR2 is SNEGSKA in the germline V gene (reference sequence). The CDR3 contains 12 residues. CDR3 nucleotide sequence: TGCAGTGCTAGGGCCCTTCAAGAGACCCAGTACTTC. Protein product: CSARALQETQYF.

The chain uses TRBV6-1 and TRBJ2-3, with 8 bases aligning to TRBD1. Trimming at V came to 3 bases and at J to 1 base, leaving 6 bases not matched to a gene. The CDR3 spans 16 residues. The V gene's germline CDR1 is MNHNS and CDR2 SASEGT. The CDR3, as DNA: TGTGCCAGCAGTGAGAAACAGGGGGATGGCACAGATACGCAGTATTTT. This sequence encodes CASSEKQGDGTDTQYF.

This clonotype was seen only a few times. CDR3 sequence (DNA): TGTGCCAGCAGACCACAGGTCCCCGGGGCCAACGTCCTGACTTTC. It is translated as CASRPQVPGANVLTF. The rearrangement links TRBV7-9 to TRBJ2-6; D perhaps matches TRBD1 (5 bases). The CDR3 covers 15 residues. The V gene's germline CDR1 is SEHNR and CDR2 FQNEAQ (reference sequence). Between the trimmed V and J ends, which lost 6 bases and 4 bases, there was a span of 13 bases.

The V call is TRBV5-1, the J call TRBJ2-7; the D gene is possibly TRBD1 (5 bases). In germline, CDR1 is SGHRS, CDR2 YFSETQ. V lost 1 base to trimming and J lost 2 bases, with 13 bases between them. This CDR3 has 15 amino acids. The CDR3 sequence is CASSLKQAGAYEQYF. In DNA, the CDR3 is TGCGCCAGCAGCTTGAAACAGGCTGGGGCCTACGAGCAGTACTTC.

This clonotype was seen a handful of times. This CDR3 is CASSFGGASNQPQHF. The CDR3 region has the DNA TGTGCCAGCAGCTTCGGAGGTGCGAGCAATCAGCCCCAGCATTTT. The chain links TRBV7-9 to TRBJ1-5; D is uncertain. From germline, CDR1 is SEHNR and CDR2 FQNEAQ (reference sequence). V gave up 3 bases and J gave up 1 base, with 10 bases separating them. The CDR3 is 15 amino acids.

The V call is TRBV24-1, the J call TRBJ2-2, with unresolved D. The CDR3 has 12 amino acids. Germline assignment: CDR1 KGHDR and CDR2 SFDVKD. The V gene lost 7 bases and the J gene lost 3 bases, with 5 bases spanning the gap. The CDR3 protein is CATSGYTGELFF. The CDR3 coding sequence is TGTGCCACCAGCGGGTACACCGGGGAGCTGTTTTTT.

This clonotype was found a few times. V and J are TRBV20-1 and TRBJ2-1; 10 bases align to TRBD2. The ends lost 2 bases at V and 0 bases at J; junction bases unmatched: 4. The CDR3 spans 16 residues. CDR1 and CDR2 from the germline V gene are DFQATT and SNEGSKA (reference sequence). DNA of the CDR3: TGCAGTGCTAGACCCCTAGCGGGGGTCTCCTACAATGAGCAGTTCTTC. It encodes CSARPLAGVSYNEQFF.

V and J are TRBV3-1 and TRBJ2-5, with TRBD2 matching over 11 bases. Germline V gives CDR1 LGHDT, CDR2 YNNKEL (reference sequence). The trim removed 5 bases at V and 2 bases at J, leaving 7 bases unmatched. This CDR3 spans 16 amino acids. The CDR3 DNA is TGTGCCAGCAGCGCCGGGACTAGCGGATTACAAGAGACCCAGTACTTC. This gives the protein CASSAGTSGLQETQYF.

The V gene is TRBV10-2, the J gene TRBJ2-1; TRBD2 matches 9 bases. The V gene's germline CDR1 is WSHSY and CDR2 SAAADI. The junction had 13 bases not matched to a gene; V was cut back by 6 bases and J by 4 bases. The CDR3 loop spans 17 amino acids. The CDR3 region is CASSGSVSGSDYNEQFF. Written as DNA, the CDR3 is TGCGCCAGCAGCGGCTCCGTTAGCGGGAGCGATTACAATGAGCAGTTCTTC.

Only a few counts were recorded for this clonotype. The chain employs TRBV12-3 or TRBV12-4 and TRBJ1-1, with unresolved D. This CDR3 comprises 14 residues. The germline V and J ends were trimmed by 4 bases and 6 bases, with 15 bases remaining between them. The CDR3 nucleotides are TGTGCCAGCAGTTCGCACGTATTCGGGGCTGAAGCTTTCTTT. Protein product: CASSSHVFGAEAFF.

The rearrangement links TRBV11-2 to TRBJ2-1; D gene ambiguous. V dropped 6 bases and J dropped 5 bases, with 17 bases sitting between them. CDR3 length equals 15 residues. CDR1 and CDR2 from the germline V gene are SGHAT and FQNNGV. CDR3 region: CASRKYSLGNNEQFF. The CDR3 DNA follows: TGTGCCAGCAGAAAATACAGTTTAGGAAACAATGAGCAGTTCTTC.

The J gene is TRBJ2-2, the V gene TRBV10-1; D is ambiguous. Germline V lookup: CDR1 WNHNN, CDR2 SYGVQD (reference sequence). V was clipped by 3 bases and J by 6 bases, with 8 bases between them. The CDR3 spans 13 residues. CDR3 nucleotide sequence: TGCGCCAGCAGTGAAGACCTAGCCGGGGAGCTGTTTTTT. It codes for CASSEDLAGELFF.

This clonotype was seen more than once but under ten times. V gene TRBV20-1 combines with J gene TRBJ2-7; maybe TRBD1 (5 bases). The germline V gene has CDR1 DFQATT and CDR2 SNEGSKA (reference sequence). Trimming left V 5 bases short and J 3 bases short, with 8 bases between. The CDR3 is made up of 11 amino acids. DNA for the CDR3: TGCAGTGCTCGACAGAACTACGAGCAGTACTTC. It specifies CSARQNYEQYF.

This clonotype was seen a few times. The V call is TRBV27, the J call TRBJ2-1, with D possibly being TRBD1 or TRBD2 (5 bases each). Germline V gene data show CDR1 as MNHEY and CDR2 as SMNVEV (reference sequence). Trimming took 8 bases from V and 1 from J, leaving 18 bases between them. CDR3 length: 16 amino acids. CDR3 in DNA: TGTGCCAGCTATGGACTTACAGGCTCATCCTACAATGAGCAGTTCTTC. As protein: CASYGLTGSSYNEQFF.

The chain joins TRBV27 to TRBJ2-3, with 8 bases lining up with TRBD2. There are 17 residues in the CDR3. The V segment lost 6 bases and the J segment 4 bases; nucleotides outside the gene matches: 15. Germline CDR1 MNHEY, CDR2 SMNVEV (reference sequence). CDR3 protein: CASSPEFTRGASDTQYF. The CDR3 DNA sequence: TGTGCCAGCAGCCCCGAATTCACGCGGGGGGCCTCAGATACGCAGTATTTT.

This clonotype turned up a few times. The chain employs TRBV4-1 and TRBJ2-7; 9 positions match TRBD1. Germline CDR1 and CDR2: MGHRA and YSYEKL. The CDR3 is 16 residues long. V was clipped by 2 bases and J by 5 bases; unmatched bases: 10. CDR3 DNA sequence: TGCGCCAGCAGCCAAACTCCGGGACAGGGAGGGAACGAGCAGTACTTC. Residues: CASSQTPGQGGNEQYF.

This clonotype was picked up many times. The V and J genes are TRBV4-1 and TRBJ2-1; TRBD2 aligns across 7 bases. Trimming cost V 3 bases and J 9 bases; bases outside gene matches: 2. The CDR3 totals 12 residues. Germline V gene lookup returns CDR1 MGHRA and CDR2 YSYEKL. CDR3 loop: CASSHGTTEQFF. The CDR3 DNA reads TGCGCCAGCAGCCACGGGACTACTGAGCAGTTCTTC.

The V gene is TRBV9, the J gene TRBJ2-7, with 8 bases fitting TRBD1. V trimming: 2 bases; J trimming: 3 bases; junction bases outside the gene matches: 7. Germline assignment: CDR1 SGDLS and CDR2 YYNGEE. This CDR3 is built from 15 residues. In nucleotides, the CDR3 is TGTGCCAGCAGCGTCGAAGGGACAGGAGGCTACGAGCAGTACTTC. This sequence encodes CASSVEGTGGYEQYF.

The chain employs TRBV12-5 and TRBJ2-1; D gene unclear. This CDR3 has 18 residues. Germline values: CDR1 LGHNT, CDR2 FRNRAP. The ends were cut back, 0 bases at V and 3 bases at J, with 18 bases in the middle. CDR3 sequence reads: CASGLVKARLWGYNEQFF. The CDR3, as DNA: TGTGCTAGTGGTTTGGTAAAGGCTCGGTTATGGGGCTACAATGAGCAGTTCTTC. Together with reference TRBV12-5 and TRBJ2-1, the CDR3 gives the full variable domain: DARVTQTPRHKVTEMGQEVTMRCQPILGHNTVFWYRQTMMQGLELLAYFRNRAPLDDSGMPKDRFSAEMPDATLATLKIQPSEPRDSAVYFCASGLVKARLWGYNEQFFGPGTRLTVL.

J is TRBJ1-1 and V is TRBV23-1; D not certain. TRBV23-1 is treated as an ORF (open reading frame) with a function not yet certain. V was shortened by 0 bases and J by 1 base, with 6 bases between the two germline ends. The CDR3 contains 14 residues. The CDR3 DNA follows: TGCGCCAGCAGTCAATCTGAGGGGAACACTGAAGCTTTCTTT. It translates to CASSQSEGNTEAFF.